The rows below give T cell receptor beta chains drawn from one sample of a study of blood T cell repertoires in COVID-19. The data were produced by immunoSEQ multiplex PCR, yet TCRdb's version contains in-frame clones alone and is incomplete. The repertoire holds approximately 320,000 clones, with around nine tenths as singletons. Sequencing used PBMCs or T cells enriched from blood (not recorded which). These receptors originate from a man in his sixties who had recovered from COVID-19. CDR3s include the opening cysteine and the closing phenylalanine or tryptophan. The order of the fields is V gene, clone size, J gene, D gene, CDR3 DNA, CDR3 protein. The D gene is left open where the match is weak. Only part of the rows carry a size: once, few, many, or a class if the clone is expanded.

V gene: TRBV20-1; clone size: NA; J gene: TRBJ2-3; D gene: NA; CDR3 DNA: TGCAGTGCTAGGGACTACGATACGCAGTATTTT; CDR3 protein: CSARDYDTQYF
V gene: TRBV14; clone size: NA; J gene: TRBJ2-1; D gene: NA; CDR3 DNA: TGTGCCAGCAGCCAAGGGGGCCCTGGGGACAATGAGCAGTTCTTC; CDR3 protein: CASSQGGPGDNEQFF
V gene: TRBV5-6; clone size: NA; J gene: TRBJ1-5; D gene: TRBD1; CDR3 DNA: TGTGCCAGCCAGCCCCTTTGGGGGACAGGTGATAATCAGCCCCAGCATTTT; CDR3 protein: CASQPLWGTGDNQPQHF
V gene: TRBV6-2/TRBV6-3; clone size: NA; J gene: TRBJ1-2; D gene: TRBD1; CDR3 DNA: TGTGCCAGCAGTTACCTACGGACAGGGTCTACTAGGTATGGCTACACCTTC; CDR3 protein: CASSYLRTGSTRYGYTF
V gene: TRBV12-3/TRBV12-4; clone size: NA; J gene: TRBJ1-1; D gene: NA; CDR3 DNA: TGTGCCAGCAGTTTGGATAGGGGCACTGAAGCTTTCTTT; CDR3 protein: CASSLDRGTEAFF
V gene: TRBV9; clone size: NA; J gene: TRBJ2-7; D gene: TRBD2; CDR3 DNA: TGTGCCAGCAGCAGCGGGGGGCGCGCCTACGAGCAGTACTTC; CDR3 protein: CASSSGGRAYEQYF
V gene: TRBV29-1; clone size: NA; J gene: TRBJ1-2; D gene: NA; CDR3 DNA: TGCAGCGTCCGGACAGAGAACTATGGCTACACCTTC; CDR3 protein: CSVRTENYGYTF
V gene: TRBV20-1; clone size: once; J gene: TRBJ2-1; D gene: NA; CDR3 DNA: TGCAGTTGGACCGGGAGCAATGAGCAGTTCTTC; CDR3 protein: CSWTGSNEQFF
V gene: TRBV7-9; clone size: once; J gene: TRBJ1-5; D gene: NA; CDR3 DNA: TGTGCCAGCAGCCCCGGCGACATCGGGGGGAATCAGCCCCAGCATTTT; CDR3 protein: CASSPGDIGGNQPQHF
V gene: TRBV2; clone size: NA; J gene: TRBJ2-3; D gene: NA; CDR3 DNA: TGTGCCAGCAGTGCTTACAGAGATACGCAGTATTTT; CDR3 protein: CASSAYRDTQYF
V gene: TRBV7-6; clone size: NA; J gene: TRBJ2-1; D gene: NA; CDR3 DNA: TGTGCCAGCAGCTTAGAACCAGGGATCTATGAGCAGTTCTTC; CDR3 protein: CASSLEPGIYEQFF
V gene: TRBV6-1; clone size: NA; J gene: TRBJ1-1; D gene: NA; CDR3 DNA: TGTGCCAGCAGTGAAGGAGGAGGGGCGGTAGCTTTCTTT; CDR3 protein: CASSEGGGAVAFF
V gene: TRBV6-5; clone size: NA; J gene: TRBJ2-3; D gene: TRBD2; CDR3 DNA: TGTGCCAGCAGGGCACTAGCGGGAGCCGGGGATACGCAGTATTTT; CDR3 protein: CASRALAGAGDTQYF
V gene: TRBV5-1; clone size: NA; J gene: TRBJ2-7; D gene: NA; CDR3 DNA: TGCGCCAGCAGCAGCATAGGGGGCTACGAGCAGTACTTC; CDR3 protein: CASSSIGGYEQYF
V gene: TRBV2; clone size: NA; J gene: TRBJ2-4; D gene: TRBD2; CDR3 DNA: TGTGCCAGCAGTGAAGAGGGTCTAGCGGGAGGCATTCAGTACTTC; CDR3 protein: CASSEEGLAGGIQYF
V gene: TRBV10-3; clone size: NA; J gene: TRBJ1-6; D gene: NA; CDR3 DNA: TGTGCCAACGCGGAGGAAGGTTATAATTCACCCCTCCACTTT; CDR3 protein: CANAEEGYNSPLHF
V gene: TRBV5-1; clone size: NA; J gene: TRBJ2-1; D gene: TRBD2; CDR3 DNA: TGCGCCAGCAGCCCGACTAGCGGGATGGTCAATGAGCAGTTCTTC; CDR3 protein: CASSPTSGMVNEQFF
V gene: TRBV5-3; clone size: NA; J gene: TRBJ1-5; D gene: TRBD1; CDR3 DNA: TGTGCCAGAAGGGACGGGACAGGGGACCGCTCGAACCTTAGCAATCAGCCCCAGCATTTT; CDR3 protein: CARRDGTGDRSNLSNQPQHF
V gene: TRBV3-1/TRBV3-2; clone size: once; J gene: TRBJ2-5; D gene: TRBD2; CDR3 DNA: TGTGCCAGCAGCCTAGCGGGGACTAGCGGGGTAGGGGAGACCCAGTACTTC; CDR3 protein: CASSLAGTSGVGETQYF
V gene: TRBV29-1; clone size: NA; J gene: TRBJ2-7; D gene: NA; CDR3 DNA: TGCAGCGTTCCTGCGGGGGCGTCCTACGAGCAGTACTTC; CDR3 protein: CSVPAGASYEQYF
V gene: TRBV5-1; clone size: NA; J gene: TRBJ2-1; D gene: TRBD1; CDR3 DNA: TGCGCCAGCAGCCCAAGGACAGGGAGGTCCAATGAGCAGTTCTTC; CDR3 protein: CASSPRTGRSNEQFF
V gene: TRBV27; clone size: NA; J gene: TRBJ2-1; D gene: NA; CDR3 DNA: TGTGCCAGCAGTTTAGGACCGGGGAACAATGAGCAGTTCTTC; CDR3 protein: CASSLGPGNNEQFF
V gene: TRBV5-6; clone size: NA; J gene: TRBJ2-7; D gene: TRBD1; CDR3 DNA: TGTGCCAGCAGCATAGGACAGGGGTACTACGAGCAGTACTTC; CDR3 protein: CASSIGQGYYEQYF
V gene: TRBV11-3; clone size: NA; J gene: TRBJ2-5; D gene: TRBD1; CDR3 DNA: TGTGCCAGCAGCTTCTGGACAGGGGGCGAGACCCAGTACTTC; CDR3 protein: CASSFWTGGETQYF
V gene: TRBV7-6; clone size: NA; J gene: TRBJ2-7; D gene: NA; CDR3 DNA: TGTGCCAGCAGCTTAGCTCAGTTCTACGAGCAGTACTTC; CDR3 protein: CASSLAQFYEQYF
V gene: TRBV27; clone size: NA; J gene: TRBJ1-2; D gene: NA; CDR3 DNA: TGTGCCAGCAGCCCTCGGTTGACAGTGGGGTATGGCTACACCTTC; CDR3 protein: CASSPRLTVGYGYTF
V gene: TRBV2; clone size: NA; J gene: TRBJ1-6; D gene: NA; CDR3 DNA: TGTGCCAGCAGCCCCGTGGCAGGTGGTTCACCCCTCCACTTT; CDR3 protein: CASSPVAGGSPLHF
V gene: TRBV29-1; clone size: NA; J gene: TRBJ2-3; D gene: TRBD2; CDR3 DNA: TGCAGCGTTGCCGGGGTTTATAGCGGGAGGGGCACAGATACGCAGTATTTT; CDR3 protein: CSVAGVYSGRGTDTQYF
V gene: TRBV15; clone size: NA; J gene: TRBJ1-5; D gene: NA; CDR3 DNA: TGTGCCACCAGCAGAGATTCACATTTTGGTCAGCCCCAGCATTTT; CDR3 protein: CATSRDSHFGQPQHF
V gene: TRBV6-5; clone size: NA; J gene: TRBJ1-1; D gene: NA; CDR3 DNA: TGTGCCAGCAAACCTCAGGGCAGGTTGAACACTGAAGCTTTCTTT; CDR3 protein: CASKPQGRLNTEAFF
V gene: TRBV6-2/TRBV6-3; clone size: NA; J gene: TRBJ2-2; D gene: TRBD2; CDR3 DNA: TGTGCCAGCAGTAATCCGGGACTAGCGGGAGTAGCCGGGGAGCTGTTTTTT; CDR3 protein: CASSNPGLAGVAGELFF
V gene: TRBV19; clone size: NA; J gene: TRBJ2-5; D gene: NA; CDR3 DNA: TGTGCCAGTAGTGAGGCAGGGCGCCCGAAGACCCAGTACTTC; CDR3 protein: CASSEAGRPKTQYF
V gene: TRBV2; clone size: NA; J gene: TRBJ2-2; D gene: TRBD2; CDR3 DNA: TGTGCCAGCAGTGTCGCGGGGGGAGGGGAGCTGTTTTTT; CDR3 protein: CASSVAGGGELFF
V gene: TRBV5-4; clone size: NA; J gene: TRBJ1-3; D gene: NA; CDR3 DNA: TGTGCCAGCAGCCCGGGTTCGGACACCATATATTTT; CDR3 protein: CASSPGSDTIYF
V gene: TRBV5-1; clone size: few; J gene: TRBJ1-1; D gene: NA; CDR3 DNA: TGCGCCAGCAGCTTCCGGCAGGGTCTACAGAACACTGAAGCTTTCTTT; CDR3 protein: CASSFRQGLQNTEAFF
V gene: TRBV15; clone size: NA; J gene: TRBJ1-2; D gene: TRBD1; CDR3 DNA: TGTGCCACCAGCAGGGACAGGGCAAACTATGGCTACACCTTC; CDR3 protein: CATSRDRANYGYTF
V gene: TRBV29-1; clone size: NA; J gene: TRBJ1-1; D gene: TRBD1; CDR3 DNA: TGCAGCGTTCGACAGGGTGAAGCTTTCTTT; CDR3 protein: CSVRQGEAFF
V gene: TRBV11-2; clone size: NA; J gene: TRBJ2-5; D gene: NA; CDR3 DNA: TGTGCCAGCAGCTTAGCCGTGGTTCGGGGAGGTGCGGAGACCCAGTACTTC; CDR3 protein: CASSLAVVRGGAETQYF
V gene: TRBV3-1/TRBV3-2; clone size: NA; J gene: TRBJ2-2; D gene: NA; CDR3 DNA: TGTGCCAGCAGCCACAGGGGCGGGGAGCTGTTTTTT; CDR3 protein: CASSHRGGELFF
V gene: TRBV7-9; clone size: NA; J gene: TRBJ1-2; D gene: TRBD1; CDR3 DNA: TGTGCCAGCAGCTTAGCCGGGACAGGGGTATTTGGCTACACCTTC; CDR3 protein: CASSLAGTGVFGYTF
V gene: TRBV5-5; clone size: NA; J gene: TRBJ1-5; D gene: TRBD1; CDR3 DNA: TGTGCCAGCAGCGGGACAGGAGGACAGCCCCAGCATTTT; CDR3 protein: CASSGTGGQPQHF
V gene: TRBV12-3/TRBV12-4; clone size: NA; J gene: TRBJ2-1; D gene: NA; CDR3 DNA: TGTGCCAGCTCTGCGCGTATCCATGAGCAGTTCTTC; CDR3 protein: CASSARIHEQFF
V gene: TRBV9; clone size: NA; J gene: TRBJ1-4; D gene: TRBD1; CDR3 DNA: TGTGCCAGCAGCGTAGAACAGGGGAAGGAAAAACTGTTTTTT; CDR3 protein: CASSVEQGKEKLFF
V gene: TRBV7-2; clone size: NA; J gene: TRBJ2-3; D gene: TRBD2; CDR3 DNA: TGTGCCAGCAGCCGTAACCCCACTACGGCGGGGGGCAGCACAGATACGCAGTATTTT; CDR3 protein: CASSRNPTTAGGSTDTQYF
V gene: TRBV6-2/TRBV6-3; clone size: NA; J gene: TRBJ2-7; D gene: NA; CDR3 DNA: TGTGCCAGCAGTGTTAGCGGCTACGAGCAGTACTTC; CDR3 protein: CASSVSGYEQYF
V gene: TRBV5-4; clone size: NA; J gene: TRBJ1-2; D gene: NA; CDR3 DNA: TGTGCCAGCAGCACTCAGACAGTACGGTCTGGTGGCTACACCTTC; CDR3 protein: CASSTQTVRSGGYTF
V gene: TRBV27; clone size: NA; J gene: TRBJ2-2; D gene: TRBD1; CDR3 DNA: TGTGCCAGCAGTTGGGACAGGGTGGGGACCGGGGAGCTGTTTTTT; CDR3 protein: CASSWDRVGTGELFF
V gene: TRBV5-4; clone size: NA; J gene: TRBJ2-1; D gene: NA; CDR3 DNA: TGTGCCAGCAGCTTGAACCCACGGGACTACAATGAGCAGTTCTTC; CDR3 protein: CASSLNPRDYNEQFF
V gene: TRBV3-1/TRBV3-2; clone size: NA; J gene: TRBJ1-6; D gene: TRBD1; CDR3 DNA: TGTGCCAGCAGCCAAGCCGGGACAGGGGGACGGATTTTTTATTCACCCCTCCACTTT; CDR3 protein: CASSQAGTGGRIFYSPLHF
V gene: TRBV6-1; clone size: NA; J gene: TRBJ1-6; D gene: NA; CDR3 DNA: TGTGCCAGCAGTGAAACAGGGTCCTACTCCTATAATTCACCCCTCCACTTT; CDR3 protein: CASSETGSYSYNSPLHF
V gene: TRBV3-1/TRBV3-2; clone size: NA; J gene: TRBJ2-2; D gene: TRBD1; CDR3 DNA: TGTGCCAGCAGACCGTCAGGGACAGCGAACACCGGGGAGCTGTTTTTT; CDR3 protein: CASRPSGTANTGELFF
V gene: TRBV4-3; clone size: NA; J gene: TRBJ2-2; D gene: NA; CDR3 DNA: TGCGCCAGCAGCCGAGAGGCCGGGGGCACCGGGGAGCTGTTTTTT; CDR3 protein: CASSREAGGTGELFF
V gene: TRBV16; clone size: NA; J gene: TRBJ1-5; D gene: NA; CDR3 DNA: TGTGCCAGCAGCTATCAGGGGAGCAATCAGCCCCAGCATTTT; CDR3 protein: CASSYQGSNQPQHF
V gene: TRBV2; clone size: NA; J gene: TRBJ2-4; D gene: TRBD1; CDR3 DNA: TGTGCCAGCAGCGAACGTGGGACAGGGTTTTTGAGCATTCAGTACTTC; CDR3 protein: CASSERGTGFLSIQYF
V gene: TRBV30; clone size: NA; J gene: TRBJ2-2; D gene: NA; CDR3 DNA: TGTGCCCGCCGGGGAGCGGGGACAATCGAGGGCACCGGGGAGCTGTTTTTT; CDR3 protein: CARRGAGTIEGTGELFF
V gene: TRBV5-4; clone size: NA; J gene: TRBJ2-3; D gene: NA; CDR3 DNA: TGTGCCAGCAGCTTCCACTATGGAGATACGCAGTATTTT; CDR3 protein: CASSFHYGDTQYF